These 21 T cell receptor beta chains were sequenced from one sample in a study of T cell repertoires in cytomegalovirus infection. These receptors' targets are unknown. TCRdb passed the reads through MiXCR, listing each CDR3 protein once. Altogether a few hundred thousand distinct CDR3 sequences are present, around 35% being singletons, with the ten largest covering 17%. The sample was cultured PBMCs, taken from culture after CMV antigen stimulation. The source is a human donor in good health (CMV status not recorded). Some clones in this sample may be carry-over from other donors' samples.

This clonotype was recorded once. The chain recombines TRBV19 with TRBJ2-7, with TRBD1 matching 7 bases. Germline V lookup: CDR1 LNHDA, CDR2 SQIVND (reference sequence). This CDR3 has 14 residues. The V gene end was trimmed by 3 bases and the J gene end by 6 bases; junction bases not matched to a gene: 8. The CDR3 region has the DNA TGTGCCAGTAGTATGGGACAGCTCCGAGGCGAGCAGTACTTC. Amino acid sequence: CASSMGQLRGEQYF.

This clonotype was seen a handful of times. The chain recombines TRBV7-2 with TRBJ2-7, with TRBD2 identical over 12 bases. J was trimmed by 7 bases and V by 4 bases; bases with no gene match: 2. CDR1 is SGHTA, CDR2 FQGNSA, per germline. The CDR3 runs 13 residues. DNA for the CDR3: TGTGCCAGCAGCTCTAGCGGGAGGGGAGAGCAGTACTTC. This codes for CASSSSGRGEQYF.

This chain uses TRBV7-2 with TRBJ2-1; D is unresolved. This CDR3 contains 12 residues. CDR1 and CDR2 (germline): SGHTA, FQGNSA. The V end lost 6 bases, the J end lost 8 bases, and 11 bases lay between the germline ends. CDR3 residues: CASREKVHEQFF. CDR3 nucleotides: TGTGCCAGCAGGGAAAAGGTGCATGAGCAGTTCTTC.

The chain has TRBV4-2 and TRBJ1-1, with D perhaps matching TRBD1 (6 bases). This CDR3 has 14 amino acids. Germline CDR1 reads LGHNA; CDR2 reads YNFKEQ. The V end lost 0 bases, the J end lost 7 bases, and 12 bases lay between the germline ends. CDR3 sequence: CASSQDSGVDEAFF. CDR3 sequence (DNA): TGTGCCAGCAGCCAAGACTCAGGGGTCGATGAAGCTTTCTTT.

This clonotype was picked up a small number of times. The junction and the germline gene differ at one end; a read error may be behind it. The chain has TRBV12-3 or TRBV12-4 and TRBJ2-3; tentatively, D is TRBD2 (5 bases). CDR3 length: 12 amino acids. The CDR3, as DNA: TGTGCCAGCAGTCTAGCTAGAATTTCGCAGTATTTT. It is translated as CASSLARISQYF.

This clonotype was observed a handful of times. The chain has TRBV7-2 and TRBJ2-2; 8 bases map to TRBD1. CDR3 length: 17 amino acids. The V gene end was trimmed by 2 bases and the J gene end by 3 bases; junction bases not matched to a gene: 8. Germline V CDR1 and CDR2: SGHTA, FQGNSA. CDR3 bases: TGTGCCAGCAGCTTACGGCAGGGGGCTGGTTACACCGGGGAGCTGTTTTTT. This encodes CASSLRQGAGYTGELFF.

This clonotype occurred many times. The chain combines TRBV7-2 with TRBJ2-3; TRBD1 agrees at 7 bases. Germline-derived CDR1 and CDR2 are SGHTA and FQGNSA. V lost 4 bases and J lost 4; bases outside the gene matches: 14. CDR3 length: 17 residues. The CDR3 nucleotides read TGTGCCAGCAGCTCCCGGGGCGCTATCGACAGGGCAGATACGCAGTATTTT. Residues: CASSSRGAIDRADTQYF.

This clonotype was seen a few times. The chain combines TRBV4-1 with TRBJ2-3; perhaps TRBD2 as D (6 bases). Trimming removed 0 bases at V and 2 bases at J, with 15 bases between. The CDR3 loop spans 17 amino acids. Germline CDR1 MGHRA, CDR2 YSYEKL. The CDR3 is CASSQEERGRYTDTQYF. DNA for the CDR3: TGCGCCAGCAGCCAAGAGGAACGGGGGAGATACACAGATACGCAGTATTTT.

The chain couples TRBV7-9 to TRBJ2-1; D is perhaps TRBD2 (7 bases). The length of the CDR3 is 15 residues. V was cut by 5 bases and J by 1 base, with 12 bases left in between. CDR1 and CDR2 (germline): SEHNR, FQNEAQ (reference sequence). The CDR3 spells CASSPGGRSYNEQFF. CDR3 DNA sequence: TGTGCCAGCAGCCCGGGGGGCAGGTCCTACAATGAGCAGTTCTTC.

The V call is TRBV12-3 or TRBV12-4, the J call TRBJ2-3, with D uncertain. The CDR3 has 15 amino acids. The ends were cut back, 1 base at V and 5 bases at J, with 13 bases in the middle. The CDR3 nucleotides read TGTGCCAGCAGTTTAGGGCGGCGAAGTATAGATACGCAGTATTTT. This encodes CASSLGRRSIDTQYF.

This clonotype was seen ten or more times. The V call is TRBV19, the J call TRBJ2-1, with 8 nucleotides matching TRBD2. Germline CDR1 LNHDA, CDR2 SQIVND (reference sequence). The CDR3 spans 14 residues. Unmatched junction bases numbered 8, after V lost 8 bases and J lost 5 bases. The CDR3 sequence is CASYASGSNNEQFF. CDR3 nucleotides: TGTGCCAGTTACGCTAGCGGGTCGAACAATGAGCAGTTCTTC.

The genes are TRBV7-9 and TRBJ2-1; D call uncertain. Germline V CDR1 and CDR2: SEHNR, FQNEAQ (reference sequence). The V and J ends lost 11 bases and 7 bases respectively, with 9 bases between them. The CDR3 spans 10 residues. CDR3 amino acids: CAPGMNEQFF. CDR3 DNA: TGTGCCCCCGGTATGAATGAGCAGTTCTTC.

This clonotype was seen a handful of times. The V and J genes are TRBV19 and TRBJ1-2; D unresolved. Germline values: CDR1 LNHDA, CDR2 SQIVND (reference sequence). V was trimmed by 2 bases and J by 7 bases, leaving 5 bases between them. This CDR3 is 11 amino acids long. CDR3 loop: CASSIRGGYTF. CDR3 bases: TGTGCCAGTAGTATAAGAGGTGGCTACACCTTC.

The rearrangement uses TRBV7-2 and TRBJ2-1; possibly TRBD1 or TRBD2 for D (5 bases each). The CDR3 is 15 residues long. Trimming cost V 5 bases and J 6 bases, with 17 bases left between them. CDR1 is SGHTA, CDR2 FQGNSA, per germline. In DNA form, the CDR3 reads TGTGCCAGCAGCCCCGGGACGTTTCTGGGCAATGAGCAGTTCTTC. It specifies CASSPGTFLGNEQFF.

This chain connects TRBV6-2 or TRBV6-3 to TRBJ2-5, with a possible D match to TRBD1 (5 bases). V was shortened by 0 bases and J by 6 bases, with 17 bases between the two germline ends. CDR3 length equals 16 residues. Germline CDR1 MNHEY, CDR2 SVGEGT. The CDR3 here is CASSYSFTGRRKTQYF. CDR3 DNA: TGTGCCAGCAGTTACTCCTTCACAGGTCGTAGGAAGACCCAGTACTTC.

This clonotype was observed at least ten times. This chain links TRBV12-3 or TRBV12-4 with TRBJ2-1, with 9 bases aligning to TRBD1. After removal of 7 bases from V and 5 bases from J, the junction contained 3 bases not matched to a gene. The CDR3 extends over 13 amino acids. The chain's CDR3 is CASKRTGDNEQFF. For the CDR3, the DNA is TGTGCCAGCAAAAGGACAGGGGACAATGAGCAGTTCTTC.

The table lists this clonotype with a few counts. The J gene is TRBJ2-2, the V gene TRBV6-2 or TRBV6-3, with D possibly being TRBD1 (6 bases). Germline V lookup: CDR1 MNHEY, CDR2 SVGEGT. This CDR3 is built from 17 residues. V lost 8 bases and J lost 0, with 19 bases in between. The chain's CDR3 is CASCDPRGTANTGELFF. The CDR3 nucleotides read TGTGCCAGCTGTGATCCGAGGGGGACGGCGAACACCGGGGAGCTGTTTTTT.

The J gene is TRBJ2-6, the V gene TRBV12-3 or TRBV12-4; D unresolved. The CDR3 loop spans 15 amino acids. V lost 6 bases, J lost 0 bases, and 9 bases lay in between. The CDR3 coding sequence is TGTGCCAGCAGCTTCGGCCTCTCTGGGGCCAACGTCCTGACTTTC. This gives the protein CASSFGLSGANVLTF.

Comment on this clonotype: A much more abundant neighbour one base away suggests this may be a read error. The chain has TRBV7-3 and TRBJ2-1; TRBD2 is a possible D gene (6 bases). Trimming pared 3 bases from V and 9 bases from J, leaving 12 bases between. Germline loops: CDR1 SGHTA, CDR2 FQGTGA. CDR3 length equals 13 residues. The CDR3 spells CASSLGGFSEQFF. The CDR3 bases are TGTGCCAGCAGCTTGGGGGGTTTCAGTGAGCAGTTCTTC.

The chain links TRBV4-1 to TRBJ2-7, with 8 bases that match TRBD2. The V segment lost 0 bases and the J segment 1 base; nucleotides outside the gene matches: 5. The CDR3 loop spans 16 amino acids. In germline, CDR1 is MGHRA, CDR2 YSYEKL. The CDR3 DNA is TGCGCCAGCAGCCAAGATCGGGGGGGAGAGTCCTACGAGCAGTACTTC. Its translation is CASSQDRGGESYEQYF.

This clonotype has only a few counts. This chain uses TRBV5-6 with TRBJ2-3; TRBD1 is a possible D gene (6 bases). The CDR3 has 16 residues. Looked up from germline, CDR1 is SGHDT and CDR2 is YYEEEE. Trimming stripped 0 bases from V and 4 bases from J, with 15 bases between. The CDR3 bases are TGTGCCAGCAGCTTGGTGGGTACAGGGCCCGCAGATACGCAGTATTTT. Translating it yields CASSLVGTGPADTQYF.